The 20 T cell receptor beta chains presented below share a single source sample, sequenced in a study of monozygotic twins with inflammatory bowel disease. TCRdb derives one entry per CDR3 protein from the 5' RACE reads, leaving out DNA. The table counts 95,000 to 110,000 distinct CDR3 sequences; approximately 2% lies in the top ten. The sequenced material came from blood. The receptors shown here come from a human donor with ulcerative colitis or Crohn's disease, or a healthy co-twin of an affected twin (not recorded which).

V gene TRBV27 combines with J gene TRBJ2-1; TCRdb selects TRBD2, and the lack of DNA leaves this call unchecked. Germline CDR1 reads MNHEY; CDR2 reads SMNVEV (reference sequence). The CDR3 covers 13 residues. The CDR3: CASSLLRGNEQFF.

The chain joins TRBV9 to TRBJ2-3. This CDR3 spans 17 amino acids. Germline assignment: CDR1 SGDLS and CDR2 YYNGEE. This CDR3 is CASSVASMNLRTDTQYF.

The rearrangement links TRBV7-2 to TRBJ2-1; TCRdb selects TRBD1, and the lack of DNA leaves this call unchecked. This CDR3 contains 12 residues. CDR1 SGHTA and CDR2 FQGNSA come from the germline V gene. CDR3 in amino acids: CASSFRQGVKFF.

The chain combines TRBV4-3 with TRBJ2-7; TCRdb's D call of TRBD2 is untestable without DNA. In germline, CDR1 is LGHNA, CDR2 YSLEER. This CDR3 spans 17 amino acids. CDR3 loop: CASSQDWGSSGFYEQYF.

V is TRBV28 and J is TRBJ2-1; there is no DNA to check the TCRdb D call of TRBD1. The germline gives CDR1 MDHEN, CDR2 SYDVKM. This CDR3 spans 14 amino acids. The CDR3 spells CASSFLGGNNEQFF.

The gene calls are TRBV30 and TRBJ2-7; there is no DNA to check the TCRdb D call of TRBD1. The CDR3 extends over 16 amino acids. Germline V lookup: CDR1 GTSNPN, CDR2 SVGIG (reference sequence). The CDR3 region is CAWSVFGGVRVYEQYF.

The V and J genes are TRBV5-1 and TRBJ1-4; the TRBD1 assignment by TCRdb is unverifiable without DNA. The CDR3 is 15 residues long. The germline V gene has CDR1 SGHRS and CDR2 YFSETQ. The CDR3 loop reads CASSLASGTVEKLFF. Complete variable domain (other parts from reference TRBV5-1 and TRBJ1-4): KAGVTQTPRYLIKTRGQQVTLSCSPISGHRSVSWYQQTPGQGLQFLFEYFSETQRNKGNFPGRFSGRQFSNSRSEMNVSTLELGDSALYLCASSLASGTVEKLFFGSGTQLSVL.

This rearrangement joins TRBV12-3 or TRBV12-4 to TRBJ1-2; TCRdb proposes TRBD1, but this gene call is untestable without DNA. The CDR3 is 15 amino acids. Here the CDR3 reads CASSLSPGTVYGYTF.

The chain carries TRBV19 and TRBJ1-5; TCRdb indicates TRBD1, and absent DNA this call remains unverified. This CDR3 comprises 13 residues. CDR1 and CDR2 (germline): LNHDA, SQIVND (reference sequence). CDR3 residues: CASRGVSNQPQHF.

The J gene is TRBJ1-3, the V gene TRBV12-3 or TRBV12-4; with no DNA, the TCRdb D assignment of TRBD1 cannot be verified. The length of the CDR3 is 15 residues. The CDR3 here is CASSLWGSRVNTIYF.

The chain links TRBV30 to TRBJ2-2; TCRdb's D call, TRBD1, is unchecked because there is no DNA. Per germline, CDR1 GTSNPN and CDR2 SVGIG (reference sequence). The CDR3 is made up of 14 amino acids. The CDR3 loop is CAWKTGSMAGELFF.

This sequence joins TRBV2 and TRBJ2-2; the TCRdb call, TRBD1, lacks DNA for checking. From germline, CDR1 is SNHLY and CDR2 FYNNEI. The CDR3 totals 15 residues. CDR3 residues: CASSGGVANTGELFF.

The genes are TRBV7-2 and TRBJ2-5; checking the TCRdb D call of TRBD1 is not possible without DNA. Germline CDR1 reads SGHTA; CDR2 reads FQGNSA. The CDR3 spans 15 residues. The CDR3 sequence is CASSSNPLLAETQYF.

J is TRBJ2-7 and V is TRBV7-9; as DNA is missing, the TRBD2 call by TCRdb cannot be tested. Germline V gene data show CDR1 as SEHNR and CDR2 as FQNEAQ (reference sequence). The CDR3 length is 15 residues. CDR3 sequence reads: CASSEGIPSGSQQYF.

This rearrangement joins TRBV6-1 to TRBJ2-1; lacking DNA, the TRBD2 call made by TCRdb goes unchecked. The germline gives CDR1 MNHNS, CDR2 SASEGT. The CDR3 has 13 residues. The CDR3 sequence: CAAERGNSNEQFF.

This chain uses TRBV20-1 with TRBJ2-7; the TCRdb call, TRBD1, lacks DNA for checking. This CDR3 is 14 amino acids long. Germline values: CDR1 DFQATT, CDR2 SNEGSKA (reference sequence). CDR3 in amino acids: CSASNRDFPYEQYF.

The chain recombines TRBV6-1 with TRBJ2-7; the D call from TCRdb, TRBD2, cannot be confirmed without DNA. The CDR3 runs to 15 residues. Germline CDR1 is MNHNS and CDR2 is SASEGT. The CDR3 here is CASSEGTSGSYEQYF.

The rearrangement links TRBV3-1 to TRBJ2-7; absent DNA, TCRdb's TRBD1 call cannot be checked. This CDR3 contains 15 residues. Germline V gene sequence: CDR1 LGHDT, CDR2 YNNKEL (reference sequence). The CDR3 spells CASSQTQRGYYEQYF.

The genes are TRBV25-1 and TRBJ2-1; TCRdb picks TRBD2, but there is no DNA to check that call. CDR3 length equals 18 residues. Germline CDR1 is MGHDK and CDR2 is SYGVNS. Here the CDR3 reads CASSDFSSGPSSYNEQFF.

J is TRBJ1-1 and V is TRBV5-1; the D gene TCRdb calls, TRBD1, cannot be checked with no DNA. The CDR3 is made up of 13 amino acids. The germline V gene encodes CDR1 SGHRS and CDR2 YFSETQ. The CDR3 is CASSVGVNTEAFF.